This T cell receptor (beta chain) was obtained from a study of shared clonotypes between healthy human individuals. Assay used: immunoSEQ multiplex PCR; TCRdb lists only in-frame clones, some missing. The sample lists about 2.1 million clones; 90% to 95% were seen once. As defined, naive CD8 cells were CD45RO-negative and positively selected for CCR7, with terminally differentiated effector memory CD45RA+ cells excluded. Deletions cut 5 bases from V and 2 bases from J, with 19 bases between. CDR3 size: 15 residues. Germline loops: CDR1 SQVTM, CDR2 ANQGSEA. The clonotype was recovered from a man aged 18 to 30 in good health. Some clones in this sample may be carry-over from other donors' samples. The chain is built from TRBV29-1 and TRBJ2-7, with D possibly matching TRBD1 (5 bases). Sequencing was carried out using naive CD8+ T cells from PBMCs. The CDR3 region has the DNA TGCAGCGTTTGCGTTCCAAACAGGTCTCCCTACGAGCAGTACTTC. This sequence encodes CSVCVPNRSPYEQYF.